This TCR beta chain derives from a study of T cell responses to AZD1222 COVID-19 vaccine. Trimming left V 1 base short and J 5 bases short, with 9 bases between. The CDR3 sequence is 13 residues long. The germline V gene encodes CDR1 SGHKS and CDR2 YYEKEE (reference sequence). General observations from the study: In the spike-specific TCR repertoire, nearly half reportedly target unmutated variant regions. Donors skewed white British and female; clonal diversity was possibly underestimated.

Clones were read by immunoSEQ multiplex PCR, and TCRdb kept only the in-frame ones, dropping some. The table includes tens of thousands of clones, 80% to 90% detected once. As to this clone: What it recognizes is unknown.

This receptor was taken from an adult who received the AZD1222 COVID-19 vaccine. The chain uses TRBV5-5 and TRBJ2-5, with D possibly matching TRBD1 (6 bases). The source material was peripheral blood, sampled 28 days after the second AZD1222 dose. The chain's CDR3 is CASSLRGWETQYF. In DNA, the CDR3 is TGTGCCAGCAGCTTGAGGGGGTGGGAGACCCAGTACTTC. Filled out from reference TRBV5-5 and TRBJ2-5, the complete variable domain reads DAGVTQSPTHLIKTRGQQVTLRCSPISGHKSVSWYQQVLGQGPQFIFQYYEKEERGRGNFPDRFSARQFPNYSSELNVNALLLGDSALYLCASSLRGWETQYFGPGTRLLVL.